The clone carrying this T cell receptor (beta chain) showed up many times. What it binds is unknown. Exclusion criteria comprised uncontrolled infection, other autoimmune disease, pregnancy or lactation. Cells are PBMCs isolated from roughly 9.2 ml of fresh blood. This sample is part of a study of T cells in Graves' hyperthyroidism and ophthalmopathy. Findings and caveats of the study: Most thyroid-expanded clonotypes above 0.001 were also found in blood. Using 13 V-J features, a model discriminated ophthalmopathy from stable hyperthyroidism.

V was pared by 5 bases and J by 2 bases, with 12 bases between. The CDR3 has 15 residues. Per the germline V gene, CDR1 is MDHEN and CDR2 is SYDVKM. It was RNA transcripts that yielded the amplified TCR beta CDR3 regions. First-round RT-PCR targeting the TCR CDR3 was performed with the HTBI primer set. TCRdb re-called the multiplex PCR reads through MiXCR, storing one row per CDR3 protein. The table shows about 520,000 distinct CDR3 sequences, with around a quarter occurring only once. The TCR was taken from a woman under 40 with Graves' ophthalmopathy. Input material: blood. The V and J genes are TRBV28 and TRBJ2-2; D not certain. This chain's CDR3 is CASSGWKGNTGELFF. The CDR3 DNA is TGTGCCAGCAGTGGGTGGAAGGGAAACACCGGGGAGCTGTTTTTT.